These 32 T cell receptor beta chains were all obtained from the same sample, sequenced in a study of CD8 T cells in Susac syndrome. With random hexamers, reverse transcription was performed on about 0.5 to 1 ug of RNA. TCRdb recomputed calls from the immunoSEQ multiplex PCR reads with MiXCR, one row per CDR3 protein. The sample contains approximately 210,000 distinct CDR3 sequences, 94% of which appear only once. The sequencing sample was made of CD4+ T cells from PBMCs. The receptor set was obtained from a human donor with Susac syndrome.

The CDR3 DNA is TGTGCCAGCAGCTCCCCAGGGGTAACTAATGAAAAACTGTTTTTT. Its protein product is CASSSPGVTNEKLFF. The genes are TRBV5-4 and TRBJ1-4, with a tentative D call TRBD1 (6 bases). Germline assignment: CDR1 SGHNT and CDR2 YYREEE (reference sequence). The V end lost 3 bases, the J end lost 1 base, and 10 bases lay between the germline ends. CDR3 length: 15 amino acids.

The chain links TRBV9 to TRBJ2-7, with D uncertain. In germline, CDR1 is SGDLS, CDR2 YYNGEE. V dropped 0 bases and J dropped 0 bases, with 7 bases sitting between them. This CDR3 has 14 residues. CDR3 nucleotides: TGTGCCAGCAGCGTAGAAACGTACTCCTACGAGCAGTACTTC. Translated: CASSVETYSYEQYF.

The chain links TRBV5-1 to TRBJ1-2; TRBD1 matches at 9 bases. Germline V gene lookup returns CDR1 SGHRS and CDR2 YFSETQ. This CDR3 has 15 residues. Germline trimming cut 2 bases from V and 3 bases from J; bases unmatched to any gene: 5. Here the CDR3 reads CASSLHRGQDYGYTF. As DNA, the CDR3 is TGCGCCAGCAGCTTACACAGGGGGCAGGACTATGGCTACACCTTC.

This chain connects TRBV5-4 to TRBJ1-5, with 10 bases identical to TRBD1. This CDR3 region has 16 residues. Per germline, CDR1 SGHNT and CDR2 YYREEE (reference sequence). The trim removed 0 bases at V and 3 bases at J, leaving 3 bases unmatched. CDR3 nucleotides: TGTGCCAGCAGCTTGGGAGGACAGGGGGACAATCAGCCCCAGCATTTT. Translated, it gives CASSLGGQGDNQPQHF.

This chain links TRBV25-1 with TRBJ2-1; 10 bases fit TRBD1. Germline trimming cut 2 bases from V and 7 bases from J; bases unmatched to any gene: 14. The CDR3 contains 18 residues. CDR1 is MGHDK, CDR2 SYGVNS, per germline. The DNA for the CDR3 is TGTGCCAGCAGTGAAAATCCCCCCGACAGGGGGCGCCCTAATGAGCAGTTCTTC. Translating it yields CASSENPPDRGRPNEQFF.

The chain links TRBV7-8 to TRBJ2-1, with D maybe TRBD1 (5 bases). The CDR3 runs to 15 residues. V lost 2 bases to trimming and J lost 2 bases, with 10 bases between them. The germline CDR1 and CDR2 sequences are SGHVS and FQNEAQ. CDR3 amino acids: CASSLSAGTYNEQFF. CDR3 sequence (DNA): TGTGCCAGCAGCTTATCGGCAGGGACCTACAATGAGCAGTTCTTC.

The CDR3 nucleotides are TGCAGTGCTAGAGATGAGAGAAGTGCTAACTATGGCTACACCTTC. Its protein product is CSARDERSANYGYTF. The chain joins TRBV20-1 to TRBJ1-2; D not certain. The CDR3 is 15 amino acids. V lost 0 bases to trimming and J lost 0 bases, with 11 bases between them. Germline lookup yields CDR1 DFQATT and CDR2 SNEGSKA (reference sequence).

The rearrangement uses TRBV18 and TRBJ1-2; TRBD1 might be the D (6 bases). Germline CDR1 KGHSH, CDR2 LQKENI. This CDR3 has 13 amino acids. Trimming cost V 3 bases and J 6 bases, with 11 bases left between them. CDR3 amino acids: CASSPRDKDGYTF. CDR3 bases: TGTGCCAGCTCACCGAGGGACAAAGATGGCTACACCTTC.

The V call is TRBV5-1, the J call TRBJ2-1; tentatively, D is TRBD2 (6 bases). V lost 5 bases, J lost 5 bases, and 17 bases lay in between. Germline-derived CDR1 and CDR2 are SGHRS and YFSETQ. The CDR3 has 15 amino acids. CDR3 nucleotide sequence: TGCGCCAGCAGGGGAGGCCCCCGTAGAAACAATGAGCAGTTCTTC. Amino acid sequence: CASRGGPRRNNEQFF.

This chain connects TRBV19 to TRBJ1-2; D perhaps matches TRBD1 (6 bases). CDR3 length: 12 residues. Deletions cut 6 bases from V and 9 bases from J, with 14 bases between. CDR1 and CDR2 (germline): LNHDA, SQIVND (reference sequence). CDR3 amino acids: CASSDRFGSYTF. The CDR3 nucleotides read TGTGCCAGTAGCGACAGGTTCGGGAGCTACACCTTC.

The chain links TRBV9 to TRBJ2-7; 10 bases align to TRBD2. V dropped 4 bases and J dropped 4; count of bases not matched to a gene: 8. The CDR3 length is 15 residues. Germline values: CDR1 SGDLS, CDR2 YYNGEE. The CDR3 DNA reads as TGTGCCAGCAGCCAGGGACTAGCGTCCCCTTACGAGCAGTACTTC. Amino acid sequence: CASSQGLASPYEQYF.

The J gene is TRBJ2-1, the V gene TRBV20-1; TRBD1 matches at 9 bases. This CDR3 is 14 amino acids long. Germline V lookup: CDR1 DFQATT, CDR2 SNEGSKA (reference sequence). The V and J ends lost 6 bases and 2 bases, in that order; junction bases with no gene match: 5. CDR3: CSAAGTGTYNEQFF. In DNA, the CDR3 is TGCAGTGCCGCCGGGACAGGGACCTACAATGAGCAGTTCTTC.

V is TRBV6-2 or TRBV6-3 and J is TRBJ1-5, with 7 bases identical to TRBD1. V shed 4 bases and J 5 bases; nucleotides not matched to a gene: 8. CDR1 MNHEY and CDR2 SVGEGT come from the germline V gene. This CDR3 spans 15 amino acids. The CDR3 protein is CASSFIQGTDQPQHF. For the CDR3, the DNA is TGTGCCAGCAGTTTCATACAGGGGACGGATCAGCCCCAGCATTTT.

The chain carries TRBV4-1 and TRBJ2-1, with 8 bases that match TRBD1. The V and J ends lost 6 bases and 12 bases, in that order; junction bases with no gene match: 19. CDR1 MGHRA and CDR2 YSYEKL come from the germline V gene. There are 16 residues in the CDR3. CDR3 loop: CASRHVGTGFSLGQFF. CDR3 in DNA: TGCGCCAGCAGACACGTCGGGACAGGCTTCTCCCTGGGGCAGTTCTTC.

The chain uses TRBV2 and TRBJ2-1, with D hard to call. Germline CDR1 SNHLY, CDR2 FYNNEI. Trimming left V 6 bases short and J 5 bases short, with 17 bases between. The CDR3 has 15 residues. CDR3 nucleotide sequence: TGTGCCAGCAGGGGAAGCGACCATCCACACAATGAGCAGTTCTTC. Translating it yields CASRGSDHPHNEQFF.

The chain recombines TRBV7-8 with TRBJ1-5, with a tentative D call TRBD1 (5 bases). This CDR3 region has 14 residues. Per germline, CDR1 SGHVS and CDR2 FQNEAQ. The ends were cut back, 5 bases at V and 6 bases at J, with 14 bases in the middle. The DNA of the CDR3 is TGTGCCAGCAGCCTCCAGGGATTAGGTCAGCCCCAGCATTTT. It translates to CASSLQGLGQPQHF.

This rearrangement joins TRBV9 to TRBJ1-6; TRBD1 aligns across 7 bases. J was trimmed by 8 bases and V by 3 bases; bases with no gene match: 8. This CDR3 has 15 amino acids. Germline CDR1 SGDLS, CDR2 YYNGEE. CDR3 region: CASSANPTGDSPLHF. Here the CDR3 DNA reads TGTGCCAGCAGCGCGAACCCTACAGGGGATTCACCCCTCCACTTT.

This rearrangement joins TRBV7-8 to TRBJ1-2; 9 bases align to TRBD1. There are 15 residues in the CDR3. J was trimmed by 6 bases and V by 5 bases; bases with no gene match: 10. In germline, CDR1 is SGHVS, CDR2 FQNEAQ. The CDR3 DNA sequence: TGTGCCAGCAGCCAAGGGGACAGGGAGGGCAATGGCTACACCTTC. Its translation: CASSQGDREGNGYTF. Supplemented by reference TRBV7-8 and TRBJ1-2, the full variable domain reads GAGVSQSPRYKVAKRGQDVALRCDPISGHVSLFWYQQALGQGPEFLTYFQNEAQLDKSGLPSDRFFAERPEGSVSTLKIQRTQQEDSAVYLCASSQGDREGNGYTFGSGTRLTVV.

This chain joins TRBV6-5 and TRBJ2-4; 13 positions agree with TRBD2. The CDR3 covers 14 residues. With V trimmed by 0 bases and J by 13 bases, 3 bases remained unmatched. Germline V gene lookup returns CDR1 MNHEY and CDR2 SVGAGI. The CDR3 region is CASSYSRLAGGQYF. CDR3 nucleotides: TGTGCCAGCAGTTACTCCAGACTAGCGGGGGGACAGTACTTC.

The chain joins TRBV7-9 to TRBJ2-7; 9 bases line up with TRBD1. The V segment lost 5 bases and the J segment 3 bases; nucleotides outside the gene matches: 5. From germline, CDR1 is SEHNR and CDR2 FQNEAQ (reference sequence). This CDR3 comprises 14 residues. This CDR3 is CASSRDRAIYEQYF. The DNA of the CDR3 is TGTGCCAGCAGCCGGGACAGGGCGATCTACGAGCAGTACTTC.

The V and J genes are TRBV30 and TRBJ1-2; the D is unclear. Trimming left V 3 bases short and J 4 bases short, with 18 bases between. The CDR3 is 15 residues long. The germline V gene has CDR1 GTSNPN and CDR2 SVGIG (reference sequence). The CDR3 bases are TGTGCCTGGAGAGAGAAGACTGCCCCCTTCTATGGCTACACCTTC. This encodes CAWREKTAPFYGYTF.

V and J are TRBV20-1 and TRBJ1-5; D possibly corresponds to TRBD1 (5 bases). This CDR3 has 14 amino acids. CDR1 is DFQATT, CDR2 SNEGSKA, per germline (reference sequence). V dropped 3 bases and J dropped 2 bases, with 11 bases sitting between them. The CDR3 DNA is TGCAGTGCTAGGGGGCAGGAAGGCAATCAGCCCCAGCATTTT. Amino acid sequence: CSARGQEGNQPQHF.

This clonotype was seen only once. The chain joins TRBV29-1 to TRBJ1-1, with TRBD1 as a possible D gene (5 bases). V lost 5 bases to trimming and J lost 4 bases, with 17 bases between them. The CDR3 sequence is 14 residues long. CDR1 SQVTM and CDR2 ANQGSEA come from the germline V gene. CDR3 region: CSVFHSGSITEAFF. The DNA of the CDR3 is TGCAGCGTTTTCCACTCAGGGAGTATCACTGAAGCTTTCTTT. Full variable domain (rest looked up from reference TRBV29-1 and TRBJ1-1): SAVISQKPSRDICQRGTSLTIQCQVDSQVTMMFWYRQQPGQSLTLIATANQGSEATYESGFVIDKFPISRPNLTFSTLTVSNMSPEDSSIYLCSVFHSGSITEAFFGQGTRLTVV.

The chain links TRBV12-3 or TRBV12-4 to TRBJ1-5; D gene ambiguous. The CDR3 has 15 amino acids. Trimming took off 4 bases at V and 1 base at J, with 11 bases between the two ends. As DNA, the CDR3 is TGTGCCAGCAGTTCCCCCCGGGCCAGCAATCAGCCCCAGCATTTT. It yields the protein CASSSPRASNQPQHF.

V is TRBV5-1 and J is TRBJ2-1, with TRBD1 as a possible D gene (6 bases). Germline V CDR1 and CDR2: SGHRS, YFSETQ. The CDR3 totals 15 residues. V lost 3 bases and J lost 4, with 14 bases in between. CDR3 DNA: TGCGCCAGCAGCTCACCGGGACAACCTTACAATGAGCAGTTCTTC. The encoded protein is CASSSPGQPYNEQFF. The variable domain in full, with the rest retrieved from reference TRBV5-1 and TRBJ2-1, is KAGVTQTPRYLIKTRGQQVTLSCSPISGHRSVSWYQQTPGQGLQFLFEYFSETQRNKGNFPGRFSGRQFSNSRSEMNVSTLELGDSALYLCASSSPGQPYNEQFFGPGTRLTVL.

The rearrangement joins TRBV7-8 to TRBJ1-2; D possibly corresponds to TRBD1 (5 bases). The germline V gene encodes CDR1 SGHVS and CDR2 FQNEAQ. This CDR3 has 15 residues. V was shortened by 4 bases and J by 7 bases, with 19 bases between the two germline ends. The CDR3 here is CASSSPAGGLRGYTF. Here the CDR3 DNA reads TGTGCCAGCAGCTCCCCCGCGGGGGGTCTACGTGGCTACACCTTC.

V usage is TRBV18 and J usage is TRBJ1-4, with D hard to call. CDR3 size: 14 residues. V lost 3 bases, J lost 8 bases, and 13 bases lay in between. CDR1 and CDR2 from the germline V gene are KGHSH and LQKENI. CDR3 in DNA: TGTGCCAGCTCACCCCGGGCCTCAGACGAAAAACTGTTTTTT. Its translation is CASSPRASDEKLFF.

This chain connects TRBV28 to TRBJ2-5; D is undetermined. V was clipped by 7 bases and J by 1 base, with 10 bases between them. CDR1 MDHEN and CDR2 SYDVKM come from the germline V gene. This CDR3 contains 13 residues. The CDR3 reads CASNRQIQETQYF. Here the CDR3 DNA reads TGTGCCAGCAACCGTCAGATCCAAGAGACCCAGTACTTC.

The genes are TRBV21-1 and TRBJ2-7; the DNA was not compared with TRBD2, the D call given in the table. TRBV21-1 has pseudogene status. This CDR3 is built from 19 residues. As DNA, the CDR3 is TGTGCCAGCAGCAAAGGGGAGCTACTCCAGGGTATTATAGCTAACGAGCAGTACTTC. It specifies CASSKGELLQGIIANEQYF.

This CDR3 reads CSAREGRSDIGEQFF. The DNA of the CDR3 is TGCAGTGCTAGAGAAGGGCGCTCGGACATTGGTGAGCAGTTCTTC. V is TRBV20-1 and J is TRBJ2-1; tentatively, D is TRBD1 (5 bases). Per germline, CDR1 DFQATT and CDR2 SNEGSKA (reference sequence). The V and J ends lost 0 bases and 9 bases respectively, with 18 bases between them. The CDR3 has 15 residues.

The chain carries TRBV12-3 or TRBV12-4 and TRBJ2-5; D possibly corresponds to TRBD2 (7 bases). Trimming shortened V by 6 bases and J by 0 bases, and 23 bases separated the two germline ends. The CDR3 spans 18 residues. As DNA, the CDR3 is TGTGCCAGCAGAGGGGCGGGGGCCCTCCCTCCGTACCAAGAGACCCAGTACTTC. The encoded protein is CASRGAGALPPYQETQYF.

The V and J genes are TRBV24-1 and TRBJ2-3; 11 bases are shared with TRBD1. Trimming took 6 bases from V and 6 from J; bases not matched to a gene: 10. Germline loops: CDR1 KGHDR, CDR2 SFDVKD. The CDR3 sequence is 16 residues long. The CDR3, as DNA: TGTGCCACCAGTCATACCGGGACAGGGGGTGTGGATACGCAGTATTTT. This gives the protein CATSHTGTGGVDTQYF.